A selection of T cell receptor beta chains follows, all from one sample in a study of shared clonotypes between healthy human individuals. Some clones are missing from TCRdb's copy, which holds only in-frame ones; the method was immunoSEQ multiplex PCR. The sample has 700,000 or so clones; more than 70% are singletons. Sequenced material: memory CD4+ T cells sorted from blood. The receptors originated from a woman in her thirties in good health. The conserved cysteine and the conserved F or W are not part of the CDR3 here. Not every row has a clone size; where given, it reads once, few, many or a size class.

TRBV30	.	TRBJ2-1	AWSVGESSYNEQF
TRBV20-1	.	.	SARQDYEQY
TRBV19	once	TRBJ2-2	ASMLRNTGELF
TRBV18	.	TRBJ1-2	ASSDRQLTNYGYT
TRBV7-2	.	TRBJ2-3	ASSLDALGTPDTQY
TRBV2	.	TRBJ2-1	ASPAGSSPYNEQF
TRBV25-1	.	TRBJ1-4	ASNGAGFPEKLF
TRBV7-3	once	TRBJ2-7	ASSLSPGSYEQY
TRBV4-1	once	TRBJ2-7	ASRRERGRSGEQY
TRBV29-1	.	TRBJ2-2	STQGRTGELF
TRBV10-1	.	TRBJ2-5	ASSGTVKETQY
TRBV5-1	.	TRBJ1-1	ASRGPVAWTEAF
TRBV29-1	few	TRBJ2-7	SGGTSGTGEQY
TRBV28	.	TRBJ2-2	ASSFLGKNTGELF
TRBV2	.	TRBJ1-2	ASNKGVSFYGYT
TRBV6-1	.	TRBJ1-1	ASRSGTGANTEAF
TRBV5-1	.	TRBJ2-7	ASSLGVGRSYEQY
TRBV27	.	TRBJ1-2	ASSPQPQGAGVYGYT
TRBV27	.	TRBJ2-6	ASSFSPDPLWFGANVLT
TRBV10-1	.	TRBJ1-5	ASSENRRGQPQH
TRBV5-1	.	TRBJ2-3	ASSSGGAPSTDTQY
TRBV6-8	many	TRBJ2-7	ASRGSPYEQY
TRBV5-1	.	TRBJ1-2	ASSYGTGVYGYT
TRBV7-2	.	TRBJ2-5	ASRGMALAGMETQY
TRBV27	.	TRBJ2-3	ASSLGLAHGDTQY
TRBV19	once	TRBJ2-2	ASSSRQGKAGELF
TRBV7-2	.	TRBJ2-1	ASSLDAGTGGYNEQF
TRBV4-1	.	TRBJ2-1	ASSQGLFGGGPADEQF
TRBV6-6	many	TRBJ2-1	ASSSTGTGTYNEQF
TRBV11-3	.	TRBJ1-1	ASRDWGAEAF
TRBV15	.	TRBJ2-7	ATRGTSSYEQY